These T cell receptor beta chains were read from a single sample in a study of blood T cells in healthy people across ages. TCRdb re-called the 5' RACE reads through MiXCR, storing one row per CDR3 protein. The sample consists of 800,000 or so distinct CDR3 sequences, 20% to 25% of them appearing once. The same sample was also studied in work on T cells of mothers and their children.

The sequenced material came from blood. These receptors were taken from a boy younger than 18 in good health. The CDR3 runs from the conserved cysteine through the conserved F or W. The D gene is left open where the match is weak. A row's size may be missing; if present it is once, few, many or a size class.

TRBV29-1,few,TRBJ2-7,TRBD1,CSVATGTDYEQYF,TGCAGCGTAGCAACCGGGACAGACTACGAGCAGTACTTC
TRBV7-2,few,TRBJ2-7,-,CASSARAGLYEQYF,TGTGCCAGCAGCGCACGGGCAGGGCTCTACGAGCAGTACTTC
TRBV9,-,TRBJ2-5,-,CASSVSPGAQETQYF,TGTGCCAGCAGCGTATCACCGGGGGCCCAAGAGACCCAGTACTTC
TRBV6-5,-,TRBJ2-7,TRBD1,CASSYWGQGKTYEQYF,TGTGCCAGCAGTTACTGGGGACAGGGGAAAACCTACGAGCAGTACTTC
TRBV28,few,TRBJ1-4,TRBD1,CASSSHVPGQGATNEKLFF,TGTGCCAGCAGTTCCCACGTCCCGGGACAGGGAGCGACCAATGAAAAACTGTTTTTT
TRBV20-1,few,TRBJ2-7,-,CSASGTRDMTDYEQYF,TGCAGTGCTAGCGGGACCAGGGACATGACAGACTACGAGCAGTACTTC
TRBV6-1,-,TRBJ2-5,TRBD2,CASRRTSGNVETQYF,TGTGCCAGCAGAAGGACTAGCGGGAATGTGGAGACCCAGTACTTC
TRBV15,-,TRBJ2-1,TRBD2,CATSRGKRGKYNEQFF,TGTGCCACCAGCAGGGGAAAGCGGGGAAAATACAATGAGCAGTTCTTC
TRBV6-2/TRBV6-3,few,TRBJ1-4,-,CASSYQKAWDEKLFF,TGTGCCAGCAGTTATCAGAAAGCGTGGGATGAAAAACTGTTTTTT
TRBV28,-,TRBJ1-4,-,CASSSFKKDVGEKLFF,TGTGCCAGCAGCTCCTTTAAAAAGGACGTCGGGGAAAAACTGTTTTTT
TRBV7-3,few,TRBJ2-3,-,CASSLTQAKGSDTQYF,TGTGCCAGCAGCTTAACGCAGGCGAAAGGCTCAGATACGCAGTATTTT
TRBV20-1,-,TRBJ2-7,TRBD1,CSARLTGVSEQYF,TGCAGTGCTAGATTGACAGGGGTGAGCGAGCAGTACTTC
TRBV7-9,few,TRBJ2-7,TRBD1,CASSRQGLHSEQYF,TGTGCCAGCAGCCGACAGGGTTTACACTCCGAGCAGTACTTC
TRBV4-2,-,TRBJ2-7,-,CASSQVPAGSSYEQYF,TGTGCCAGCAGCCAAGTCCCGGCAGGAAGCTCCTACGAGCAGTACTTC
TRBV5-6,-,TRBJ2-5,-,CASNLDGETQYF,TGTGCCAGCAACTTGGACGGGGAGACCCAGTACTTC
TRBV5-1,-,TRBJ2-1,TRBD2,CASSMGLSNEQFF,TGCGCCAGCAGCATGGGACTATCCAATGAGCAGTTCTTC
TRBV19,-,TRBJ2-1,-,CASSIHSGEYNEQFF,TGTGCCAGTAGTATCCACTCGGGAGAATACAATGAGCAGTTCTTC
TRBV12-3/TRBV12-4,-,TRBJ2-3,TRBD2,CASSRSSGRTDVEYF,TGTGCCAGCAGTCGGTCTAGCGGGAGAACCGATGTGGAGTATTTT
TRBV20-1,-,TRBJ1-2,-,CSARPRDSWNYGYTF,TGCAGTGCTCGCCCCCGGGACTCTTGGAACTATGGCTACACCTTC
TRBV4-1,few,TRBJ2-5,TRBD2,CASSQTLAGGPGETQYF,TGCGCCAGCAGCCAGACATTAGCGGGAGGGCCCGGAGAGACCCAGTACTTC
TRBV7-9,-,TRBJ2-5,TRBD2,CASSPSGTQETQYF,TGTGCCAGCAGCCCTAGCGGCACGCAAGAGACCCAGTACTTC
TRBV29-1,few,TRBJ2-1,TRBD2,CSVGYGGDNEQFF,TGCAGCGTTGGTTATGGGGGGGACAATGAGCAGTTCTTC
TRBV10-3,few,TRBJ2-7,-,CAISETERASYEQYF,TGTGCCATCAGTGAGACCGAGCGGGCTTCCTACGAGCAGTACTTC
TRBV12-3/TRBV12-4,-,TRBJ2-7,TRBD1,CASRAQGSSYEQYF,TGTGCCAGCAGAGCACAGGGGAGCTCCTACGAGCAGTACTTC
TRBV6-6,-,TRBJ2-1,-,CASSYSAGEKFF,TGTGCCAGCAGTTACTCGGCAGGGGAGAAGTTCTTC
TRBV6-1,-,TRBJ2-7,TRBD1,CASSEEGQAAYEQYF,TGTGCCAGCAGTGAAGAGGGACAGGCGGCCTACGAGCAGTACTTC
TRBV2,-,TRBJ2-7,-,CASRDPGTAQPYEQYF,TGTGCCAGCAGGGACCCAGGGACCGCCCAGCCCTACGAGCAGTACTTC
TRBV7-2,many,TRBJ2-5,-,CASSFSSAGGRELETQYF,TGTGCCAGCAGCTTTTCTTCCGCCGGAGGCAGGGAGTTGGAGACCCAGTACTTC
TRBV2,-,TRBJ2-1,TRBD2,CASRPFLRTSGGYNEQFF,TGTGCCAGCCGCCCATTCCTAAGGACTAGCGGGGGCTACAATGAGCAGTTCTTC